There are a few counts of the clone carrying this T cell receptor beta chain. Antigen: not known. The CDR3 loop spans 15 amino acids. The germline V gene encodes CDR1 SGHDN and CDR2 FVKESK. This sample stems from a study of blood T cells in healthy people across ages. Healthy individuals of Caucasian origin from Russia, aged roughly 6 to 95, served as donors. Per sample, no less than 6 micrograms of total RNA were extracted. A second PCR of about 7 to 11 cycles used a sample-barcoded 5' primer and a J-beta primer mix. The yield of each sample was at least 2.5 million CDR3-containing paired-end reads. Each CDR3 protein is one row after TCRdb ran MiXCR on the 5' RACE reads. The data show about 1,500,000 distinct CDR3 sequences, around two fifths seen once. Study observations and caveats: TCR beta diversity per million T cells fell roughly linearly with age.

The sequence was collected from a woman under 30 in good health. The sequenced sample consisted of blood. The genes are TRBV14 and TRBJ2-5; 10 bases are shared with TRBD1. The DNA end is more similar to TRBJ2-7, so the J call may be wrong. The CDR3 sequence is CASSQHRTGGDEQYF. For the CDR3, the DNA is TGTGCCAGCAGCCAGCATCGGACAGGGGGAGACGAGCAGTACTTC.